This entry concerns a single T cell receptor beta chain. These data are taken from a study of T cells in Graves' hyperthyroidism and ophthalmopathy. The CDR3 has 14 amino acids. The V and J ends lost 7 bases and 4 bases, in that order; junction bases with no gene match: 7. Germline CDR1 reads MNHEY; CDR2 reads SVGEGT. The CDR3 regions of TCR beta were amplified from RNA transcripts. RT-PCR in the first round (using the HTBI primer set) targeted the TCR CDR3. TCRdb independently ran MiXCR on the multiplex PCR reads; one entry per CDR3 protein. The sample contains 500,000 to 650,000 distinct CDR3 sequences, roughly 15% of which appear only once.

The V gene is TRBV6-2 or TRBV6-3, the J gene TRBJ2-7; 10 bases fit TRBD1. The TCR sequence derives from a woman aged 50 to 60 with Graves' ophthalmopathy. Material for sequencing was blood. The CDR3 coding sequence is TGTGCCAGCATCCACGACAGGGGGCGATACGAGCAGTACTTC. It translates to CASIHDRGRYEQYF.